This entry features one T cell receptor beta chain sequence. No much larger clonotype is one base removed from it; base qualities were not supplied. The germline V gene gives CDR1 as KGHSH and CDR2 as LQKENI. Including the terminal cysteine and phenylalanine, the CDR3 comprises 13 residues. The sequence is cut down to CDR3 DNA, 39 bases in frame from base 1. The trim is 1 base for V and 5 bases for J, with a gap of 8 bases between the germline ends. The data were obtained in a study of T cells in tuberculosis (dated by TCRdb to the late 2010s). Concerning the study at large: To characterize T cells specific for the mycobacterial lipid antigen glucose monomycolate (GMM), the study used CD1B tetramers together with high-throughput TCR immunosequencing. Findings and caveats that apply to the study as a whole: T cells that bind the CD1B-GMM tetramer with low affinity may have been missed by the stringent sort gate.

PBMC were thawed, rested overnight, stained with GMM-loaded CD1B tetramer, a Live/Dead dye and anti-CD3, and then sorted on a FACS Aria II. C32 glucose monomycolate purified from Rhodococcus equi was loaded onto CD1B tetramers. Before cryopreservation, the PBMC used for tetramer sorting had been depleted of CD14-expressing monocytes for a separate study. From each donor, 95,000 to 100,000 tetramer-negative cells were sorted and analyzed together with the tetramer-positive cells. GMM-loaded CD1B tetramers were used to sort antigen-specific T cells from a handful of healthy South African adults. Because TCR-alpha and TCR-beta chains were sequenced unpaired, no information on chain pairing was available. The immunoSEQ multiplex PCR assay was used to generate TCR libraries, with TCR-beta and/or TCR-alpha/delta assays applied to each sample. Amplified TCR libraries were sequenced on the Illumina high-throughput platform. Per the source publication's procedure: Clustering and dimensionality reduction were performed using pairwise TCRdist distances among GMM-specific receptors from ex vivo sorted or in vitro expanded T cells. Sequence motifs, defined by gene usage and CDR3 content, were tested for enrichment in tetramer-positive compared with tetramer-negative populations. In TCRdb, the immuneACCESS table is reduced to in-frame sequences with V and J assigned. These tables do not hold every clone; where another copy was compared, an unresolved V gene accounts for under half, and the others remain unexplained. V and J calls and clone size come straight from that table; D and trimming were deduced from the DNA. The sample table shows approximately 59,000 clones, and roughly 86% are seen once. The ten top clones hold roughly 22% of the sample.

Sample: CD1b-GMM tetramer-negative cells sorted from PBMCs. Per the publication, the cell subset or site label means: T cells not binding CD1B-GMM tetramer, sorted from same donor. The rearrangement combines TRBV18 with TRBJ2-5, with the D gene too uncertain to name. The sequence derives from an adult woman with latent tuberculosis. The sequenced DNA: TGTGCCAGCTCACCACAGAGATCGGAGACCCAGTACTTC. The resulting protein is CASSPQRSETQYF.